This T cell receptor (beta chain) was recovered during a study of T cells after yellow fever vaccination. Between the trimmed V and J ends, which lost 3 bases and 5 bases, there was a span of 11 bases. The CDR3 has 13 amino acids. The germline V gene has CDR1 MGHRA and CDR2 YSYEKL. They built TCR cDNA with 5'RACE template switching, a step that put in a universal primer site and UMIs. Each CDR3 protein is one row after TCRdb ran MiXCR on the 5' RACE reads. The sample lists under 350,000 distinct CDR3 sequences, 4.1% occurring once. The table lists this clonotype with many counts. The origin of this receptor is a man aged 18 to 29 who received the YFV17D yellow fever vaccine. Sequencing was performed on PBMCs, taken 5 days after the yellow fever booster vaccination. V and J are TRBV4-1 and TRBJ2-7; tentative D call: TRBD1 (5 bases). The CDR3 DNA reads as TGCGCCAGCAGCCATTATCAGGGCAACGAGCAGTACTTC. Its protein product is CASSHYQGNEQYF.